The 22 T cell receptor beta chains below all came from one sample that was sequenced in a study of cytomegalovirus exposure and HLA in healthy donors. PCR primers comprised 60 Vbeta and 13 Jbeta primers. Profiling relied on immunoSEQ multiplex PCR, and the TCRdb table lists in-frame clones only, not all of them. The table includes approximately 220,000 clones, about 83% detected once. The sequenced sample was PBMCs. Receptors were obtained from a man aged 35-49 years in good health and CMV-seronegative.

J is TRBJ2-7 and V is TRBV7-9; 8 nucleotides agree with TRBD1. The CDR3 is 16 residues long. Germline trimming cut 4 bases from V and 4 bases from J; bases unmatched to any gene: 12. Germline CDR1 is SEHNR and CDR2 is FQNEAQ (reference sequence). The CDR3 sequence is CASSSTTGDLLYEQYF. The CDR3 region has the DNA TGTGCCAGCAGCTCAACGACAGGGGATCTTTTATACGAGCAGTACTTC.

The gene calls are TRBV10-2 and TRBJ1-5; no clear D. CDR3 length: 14 residues. Germline CDR1 and CDR2: WSHSY and SAAADI. Trimming pared 6 bases from V and 2 bases from J, leaving 11 bases between. Here the CDR3 reads CASRENGGNQPQHF. CDR3 sequence (DNA): TGCGCCAGCAGAGAGAACGGGGGCAATCAGCCCCAGCATTTT.

CDR3 in amino acids: CASSPPGGSSYEQYF. CDR3 nucleotides: TGTGCCAGCAGCCCACCAGGGGGGAGCTCCTACGAGCAGTACTTC. This chain connects TRBV13 to TRBJ2-7, with a tentative D call TRBD1 (7 bases). Germline V gene data show CDR1 as PRHDT and CDR2 as FYEKMQ (reference sequence). CDR3 size: 15 residues. V shed 5 bases and J shed 0 bases, with 14 bases lying between them.

To note about this clone: One end of the junction varies from germline; a read error may be responsible. The rearrangement uses TRBV5-6 and TRBJ2-3; no clear D. The CDR3 is 14 amino acids. From germline, CDR1 is SGHDT and CDR2 YYEEEE. The CDR3 sequence: CASSPDGRTDTQYF. In DNA form, the CDR3 reads TGTGCCAGCAGCCCTGACGGAAGAACAGATACGCAGTATTTC. Complete variable domain (other parts from reference TRBV5-6 and TRBJ2-3): DAGVTQSPTHLIKTRGQQVTLRCSPKSGHDTVSWYQQALGQGPQFIFQYYEEEERQRGNFPDRFSGHQFPNYSSELNVNALLLGDSALYLCASSPDGRTDTQYFGPGTRLTVL.

CDR3 loop: CASSEAGTSGVPGNEQFF. The CDR3 DNA sequence: TGTGCCAGCAGCGAAGCCGGGACTAGCGGGGTCCCGGGGAATGAGCAGTTCTTC. V gene TRBV7-2 combines with J gene TRBJ2-1; 13 bases line up with TRBD2. Trimming took 5 bases from V and 7 from J; bases not matched to a gene: 14. The germline gives CDR1 SGHTA, CDR2 FQGNSA. CDR3 length: 18 amino acids. The whole variable domain, filled in from reference TRBV7-2 and TRBJ2-1, reads GAGVSQSPSNKVTEKGKDVELRCDPISGHTALYWYRQSLGQGLEFLIYFQGNSAPDKSGLPSDRFSAERTGGSVSTLTIQRTQQEDSAVYLCASSEAGTSGVPGNEQFFGPGTRLTVL.

The rearrangement joins TRBV18 to TRBJ1-5; 9 bases agree with TRBD1. From germline, CDR1 is KGHSH and CDR2 LQKENI. The CDR3 has 16 amino acids. V was pared by 0 bases and J by 5 bases, with 5 bases of the junction left unmatched. Here the CDR3 DNA reads TGTGCCAGCTCACCACCGGGACAGGGTCCGTATCAGCCCCAGCATTTT. It specifies CASSPPGQGPYQPQHF.

This clone was detected once. This chain joins TRBV27 and TRBJ1-1, with D perhaps TRBD1 (5 bases). Deletions cut 1 base from V and 1 base from J, with 13 bases between. The CDR3 length is 16 residues. In germline, CDR1 is MNHEY, CDR2 SMNVEV (reference sequence). CDR3 protein: CASSLFGARPNTEAFF. The CDR3 DNA sequence: TGTGCCAGCAGTTTATTTGGGGCACGGCCGAACACTGAAGCTTTCTTT.

The rearrangement uses TRBV9 and TRBJ1-2, with D unresolved. V was clipped by 3 bases and J by 6 bases, with 12 bases between them. This CDR3 spans 13 amino acids. Germline loops: CDR1 SGDLS, CDR2 YYNGEE. The CDR3 protein is CASSGPPQDGYTF. The CDR3 DNA follows: TGTGCCAGCAGCGGACCTCCGCAGGATGGCTACACCTTC.

The J gene is TRBJ1-6, the V gene TRBV7-8; no reliable D call. Germline V gives CDR1 SGHVS, CDR2 FQNEAQ. The CDR3 has 14 amino acids. The V and J ends lost 5 bases and 8 bases respectively, with 13 bases between them. CDR3 loop: CASSLYSPDSPLHF. The CDR3 DNA reads as TGTGCCAGCAGCCTATATTCGCCGGATTCACCCCTCCACTTT.

The CDR3, as DNA: TGTGCCAGCAGTCCCCTTCAGGGGAAGGGCTATGGCTACACCTTC. The encoded protein is CASSPLQGKGYGYTF. The rearrangement links TRBV6-5 to TRBJ1-2; D is perhaps TRBD1 (6 bases). The CDR3 sequence is 15 residues long. Germline assignment: CDR1 MNHEY and CDR2 SVGAGI. The V end was cut by 5 bases, the J end by 4 bases, with 17 bases between.

Here the CDR3 DNA reads TGTGCCAGCAGTCGACCTGCGACAGGAAATAGCAATCAGCCCCAGCATTTT. Its protein product is CASSRPATGNSNQPQHF. This chain joins TRBV2 and TRBJ1-5; possible D gene TRBD1, 6 bases. V gave up 5 bases and J gave up 0 bases, with 17 bases separating them. CDR3 length: 17 residues. CDR1 is SNHLY and CDR2 is FYNNEI in the germline V gene.

This chain connects TRBV27 to TRBJ1-5; 12 nucleotides line up with TRBD1. Germline CDR1 MNHEY, CDR2 SMNVEV (reference sequence). V was clipped by 10 bases and J by 2 bases; unmatched bases: 6. The CDR3 totals 15 residues. The CDR3 bases are TGTGCCACCCGGGACAGGGGGCTCGGCAATCAGCCCCAGCATTTT. Amino acid sequence: CATRDRGLGNQPQHF.

The J gene is TRBJ2-7, the V gene TRBV28; D perhaps matches TRBD1 (6 bases). Trimming took 6 bases from V and 4 from J, leaving 16 bases between them. The CDR3 extends over 14 amino acids. The germline V gene encodes CDR1 MDHEN and CDR2 SYDVKM. CDR3 DNA: TGTGCCAGCAGCTCGGACAGAGGGAGATACGAGCAGTACTTC. Amino acids: CASSSDRGRYEQYF.

This clone came up once. V gene TRBV13 combines with J gene TRBJ1-6; 7 bases are shared with TRBD1. This CDR3 is 14 amino acids long. V lost 0 bases to trimming and J lost 9 bases; unmatched junction nucleotides: 2. The germline gives CDR1 PRHDT, CDR2 FYEKMQ (reference sequence). CDR3: CASSLGRGTSPLHF. DNA for the CDR3: TGTGCCAGCAGCTTAGGCAGGGGGACTTCACCCCTCCACTTT.

The chain carries TRBV5-1 and TRBJ2-2; 10 positions agree with TRBD2. This CDR3 has 15 residues. V shed 6 bases and J 5 bases; nucleotides not matched to a gene: 7. Germline assignment: CDR1 SGHRS and CDR2 YFSETQ. CDR3: CASKELAGDTGELFF. DNA of the CDR3: TGCGCCAGCAAGGAGCTAGCGGGAGATACCGGGGAGCTGTTTTTT.

This chain joins TRBV6-5 and TRBJ2-2; D uncertain. This CDR3 spans 12 amino acids. With 4 bases removed from V and 5 bases from J, the gap between germline ends came to 5 bases. CDR1 is MNHEY and CDR2 is SVGAGI in the germline V gene. The CDR3 coding sequence is TGTGCCAGCAGTTCTACGACCGGGGAGCTGTTTTTT. Translated, it gives CASSSTTGELFF.

The rearrangement uses TRBV5-1 and TRBJ2-1; tentative D call: TRBD1 (5 bases). The CDR3 is 15 residues long. Trimming pared 0 bases from V and 9 bases from J, leaving 16 bases between. In germline, CDR1 is SGHRS, CDR2 YFSETQ. The CDR3: CASSLEQGSNGEQFF. CDR3 nucleotide sequence: TGCGCCAGCAGCTTGGAGCAGGGCTCTAATGGTGAGCAGTTCTTC.

On this clone: At one of its ends the junction is not consistent with the germline gene, which may arise from a read error. The rearrangement joins TRBV7-9 to TRBJ1-4; TRBD1 matches 9 bases. Per germline, CDR1 SEHNR and CDR2 FQNEAQ (reference sequence). The CDR3 runs 17 residues. The CDR3 is CSSSPSGTGLSNEKLFF. Written as DNA, the CDR3 is TGTTCCAGCAGCCCATCCGGGACAGGGCTATCGAATGAAAAACTGTTTTTT.

The chain links TRBV19 to TRBJ1-1, with 8 nucleotides matching TRBD1. The length of the CDR3 is 13 residues. The germline CDR1 and CDR2 sequences are LNHDA and SQIVND (reference sequence). J gave up 5 bases and V 6 bases, and 5 bases lay outside the gene matches. The CDR3 loop is CASSAGGLTEAFF. The CDR3 bases are TGTGCCAGTAGCGCAGGGGGCTTGACTGAAGCTTTCTTT.

The table lists this clone with a few counts. This chain links TRBV5-1 with TRBJ1-1, with a weak D call TRBD1 (6 bases). The CDR3 contains 16 residues. Trimming stripped 2 bases from V and 4 bases from J, with 18 bases between. The germline V gene encodes CDR1 SGHRS and CDR2 YFSETQ. DNA of the CDR3: TGCGCCAGCAGCTTTGGGAGACCAGGGGAGGGCACTGAAGCTTTCTTT. Amino acids: CASSFGRPGEGTEAFF.

The rearrangement links TRBV9 to TRBJ2-7, with TRBD2 matching over 13 bases. Germline V gene sequence: CDR1 SGDLS, CDR2 YYNGEE. The CDR3 covers 16 residues. V gave up 4 bases and J gave up 2 bases; unmatched junction bases: 6. CDR3 amino acids: CASSPEGTSGTYEQYF. CDR3 DNA: TGTGCCAGCAGCCCGGAAGGGACTAGCGGGACCTACGAGCAGTACTTC.

The chain links TRBV27 to TRBJ1-1; 7 nucleotides agree with TRBD1. Germline V gene lookup returns CDR1 MNHEY and CDR2 SMNVEV (reference sequence). The V and J ends lost 4 bases and 6 bases, in that order; junction bases with no gene match: 11. The CDR3 totals 15 residues. The CDR3 sequence: CASSSLDRVWAEAFF. In DNA, the CDR3 is TGTGCCAGCAGTTCCCTAGACAGGGTGTGGGCTGAAGCTTTCTTT.